This record covers a single TCR beta chain. Trimming removed 2 bases at V and 0 bases at J, with 11 bases between. There are 16 residues in the CDR3. The V gene's germline CDR1 is MNHEY and CDR2 SVGAGI. The data stem from a study of blood T cell repertoires in COVID-19. In the source study's methods: Amplification of reference gene primers was used by the study to estimate nucleated cell counts. Assay used: immunoSEQ multiplex PCR; TCRdb lists only in-frame clones, some missing. V and J calls and clone size are those listed in that table; D and trimming were worked out from the DNA. The table lists around 180,000 clones, approximately 77% of them singletons, with more than 9% in the top ten.

Sequenced input: peripheral blood. This sequence originates from a woman at least 80 years old with active or convalescent COVID-19. The J gene is TRBJ1-3, the V gene TRBV6-5; tentatively, D is TRBD1 (6 bases). CDR3 nucleotide sequence: TGTGCCAGCAGTTACAAAGGACAGTACTCTGGAAACACCATATATTTT. Amino acids: CASSYKGQYSGNTIYF.